A selection of T cell receptor beta chains follows, all from one sample in a study of regulatory T cells in long-lasting Graves disease. MiXCR was run by TCRdb on the multiplex PCR reads, yielding one entry per CDR3 protein. This sample has approximately 400,000 distinct CDR3 sequences, with about 15% found just once. These data also formed part of another study, on T cells in Graves' hyperthyroidism and ophthalmopathy.

The sample consisted of peripheral blood mononuclear cells (PBMCs), taken at new diagnosis, from a patient treated with antithyroid drugs. Receptors were obtained from a woman aged 25 to 39 with Graves disease. Each CDR3 is given with its conserved first and last residue. Fields, in order: D gene, clone size, V gene, J gene, CDR3 DNA, CDR3 protein. D genes are given only for firm matches. The size entry is marked missing in some rows and otherwise reads once, few, many or a size class.

>TRBD1|many|TRBV11-2|TRBJ2-7
TGTGCCAGCAGCTCCCAGGGGGTGGGGTACGAGCAGTACTTC
CASSSQGVGYEQYF
>TRBD2|.|TRBV20-1|TRBJ2-2
TGCAGTGCTAGCCCCCTAGCGGGAGACACCGGGGAGCTGTTTTTT
CSASPLAGDTGELFF
>.|.|TRBV6-1|TRBJ2-3
TGTGCCAGCAGTCCCTTGACAGAGCCTAGCACAGATACGCAGTATTTT
CASSPLTEPSTDTQYF
>.|many|TRBV7-9|TRBJ2-3
TGTGCCAGCAGCCGAGGACGGCACAGCACAGATACGCAGTATTTT
CASSRGRHSTDTQYF
>TRBD1|many|TRBV12-3/TRBV12-4|TRBJ2-7
TGTGCCAGCAGTTTCGGGACAGGGGGCTACGAGCAGTACTTC
CASSFGTGGYEQYF
>.|few|TRBV6-1|TRBJ2-7
TGTGCCAGCAGAGGTTCCACCAGACAAGAGCAGTACTTC
CASRGSTRQEQYF
>.|many|TRBV7-9|TRBJ1-1
TGTGCCAGCAGCTTCGAACAGGGTTTGGCTTTCTTT
CASSFEQGLAFF
>TRBD2|.|TRBV3-1|TRBJ2-1
TGTGCCAGCAGCCAACCCAACTCTCTAGCGGGAGTCGGTAATGAGCAGTTCTTC
CASSQPNSLAGVGNEQFF
>TRBD2|few|TRBV5-1|TRBJ2-5
TGCGCCAGCAGTCCGCCACTAGCGGGAGGCCAAGAGACCCAGTACTTC
CASSPPLAGGQETQYF
>TRBD2|few|TRBV2|TRBJ2-7
TGTGCCAGCAGTGAAGGTGTGTTAGCGGGAGGGCCCTGGTTC
CASSEGVLAGGPWF
>.|many|TRBV13|TRBJ2-5
TGTGCCAGCAGCTTACATGGGGGCCAAGAGACCCAGTACTTC
CASSLHGGQETQYF
>.|.|TRBV7-6|TRBJ1-2
TGTGCCAGCAGCTTAATTTCCGGGCAGGCAGGAGGCTATGGCTACACCTTC
CASSLISGQAGGYGYTF
>.|few|TRBV18|TRBJ2-1
TGTGCCAGCTCACCACAACTAGGATACGATGAGCAGTTCTTC
CASSPQLGYDEQFF
>TRBD2|.|TRBV9|TRBJ2-1
TGTGCCAGCAGCTCCTCGGGACTAGCGGGCAATGAGCAGTTCTTC
CASSSSGLAGNEQFF
>.|few|TRBV6-2/TRBV6-3|TRBJ1-1
TGTGCCAGCAGTTCTGTCCCGGCTATGAACACTGAAGCTTTCTTT
CASSSVPAMNTEAFF
>.|many|TRBV11-2|TRBJ1-2
TGTGCCAGCAGCTCGCAGGGTTTTTCTGGCTACACCTTC
CASSSQGFSGYTF
>.|few|TRBV29-1|TRBJ2-7
TGCAGCGTAACCCCTAGCGACGGCAGCTCCTACGAGCAGTACTTC
CSVTPSDGSSYEQYF
>TRBD1|many|TRBV5-1|TRBJ1-1
TGCGCCAGCAGCATTCGGACAGGGGCGAACACTGAAGCTTTCTTT
CASSIRTGANTEAFF
>.|.|TRBV19|TRBJ2-5
TGTGCCAGTAGTGCACAGGGTTCTCAAGAGACCCAGTACTTC
CASSAQGSQETQYF
>TRBD2|few|TRBV29-1|TRBJ2-1
TGCAGCGGTTGTGACCCTATGGGTAGCGGGTGGGATGAGCAGTTCTTC
CSGCDPMGSGWDEQFF
>.|many|TRBV7-3|TRBJ1-1
TGTGCCAGCAGCTTAGACAGAGGCACTGAAGCTTTCTTT
CASSLDRGTEAFF
>.|many|TRBV11-2|TRBJ2-7
TGTGCCAGCAGCTCAATGAAACACGTCTACGAGCAGTACTTC
CASSSMKHVYEQYF
>.|many|TRBV5-8|TRBJ2-7
TGTGCCAGCAGCCTACGATCGACGACCTACGAGCAGTACTTC
CASSLRSTTYEQYF
>TRBD2|.|TRBV12-3/TRBV12-4|TRBJ2-3
TGTGCCAGCAGCCGAACTAGCGGGAGCACTACGCAGTATTTT
CASSRTSGSTTQYF
>TRBD2|many|TRBV11-2|TRBJ2-3
TGTGCCAGCAGCCACAGGACTAGCGGGGTGATTATGATAGATACGCAGTATTTT
CASSHRTSGVIMIDTQYF
>.|many|TRBV3-1|TRBJ2-1
TGTGCCAGCAGTTACACCTACAATGAGCAGTTCTTC
CASSYTYNEQFF
>.|many|TRBV2|TRBJ2-7
TGTGCCAGCAGTGATAAGGAGCCTCCGTACGAGCAGTACTTC
CASSDKEPPYEQYF
>.|many|TRBV20-1|TRBJ1-6
TGCAGTGCCTTAGACCCACCCCTCCACTTT
CSALDPPLHF
>TRBD1|many|TRBV28|TRBJ1-1
TGTGCCAGTTCAGCCTGGGCAGGGGGGTTTAGCACTGAAGCTTTCTTT
CASSAWAGGFSTEAFF
>.|.|TRBV7-6|TRBJ2-1
TGTGCCAGCAGCTTACAGGGCTTGGTTCACAATGAGCAGTTCTTC
CASSLQGLVHNEQFF
>TRBD1|many|TRBV25-1|TRBJ2-7
TGTGCCAGCAGTTCTTGGACAGGGCCGGGCGAGCAGTACTTC
CASSSWTGPGEQYF